The clone carrying this T cell receptor beta chain was counted a few times. Per the authors' pipeline: Nucleated cell number was recorded as an estimate derived from reference gene primer amplification. Method: immunoSEQ multiplex PCR; TCRdb's copy keeps in-frame clones and lacks some. The V and J calls and clone size are taken from that table; D and trimming were inferred from the DNA. The repertoire consists of 310,000 or so clones, with around 85% occurring once and the leading ten covering 2.1%. This record comes from a study of blood T cell repertoires in COVID-19. This CDR3 contains 15 residues. The junction had 10 bases not matched to a gene; V was cut back by 6 bases and J by 2 bases. CDR1 and CDR2 (germline): SGHNT, YYREEE (reference sequence).

This sequence originates from a woman in her twenties or thirties who had recovered from COVID-19. This chain links TRBV5-4 with TRBJ1-2; 7 bases fit TRBD1. Sequenced input: peripheral blood. This CDR3 is CASTLPTTGNYGYTF. The CDR3 coding sequence is TGTGCCAGCACCCTTCCCACGACAGGGAACTATGGCTACACCTTC.